The sequence of this TCR beta chain was determined in a study of CD8+ T cells in alopecia areata. As to treatment: oral pan-JAK inhibitor, 5-10 mg twice daily. Researchers picked out CD4+ and CD8+ T cells from PBMCs by sorting. In each case, RNA was isolated and then reverse transcribed into cDNA as the sequencing template. Sequencing used immunoSEQ multiplex PCR; TCRdb keeps in-frame clones, though not all of them. Among some 45,000 clones listed, 80% to 95% were seen once. This clone came up once. Its antigen is unidentified. Study conclusions and caveats: Affected lesional scalp, above all in alopecia totalis/universalis, was more clonal than normal scalp. Between patients, shared TCR sequences were less clear than in mice. This was possibly due in part to HLA diversity in the patient population.

The V gene's germline CDR1 is GTSNPN and CDR2 SVGIG (reference sequence). Trimming cost V 7 bases and J 2 bases; bases outside gene matches: 8. The CDR3 runs 14 residues. This clonotype was sampled from a human donor with alopecia areata. The sequenced sample was CD8+ T cells sorted from blood, obtained at week 24, from a patient treated with tofacitinib. The chain carries TRBV30 and TRBJ2-3; 8 bases map to TRBD2. CDR3 in amino acids: CAYTQTSDTDTQYF. As DNA, the CDR3 is TGTGCCTATACCCAGACTAGCGACACAGATACGCAGTATTTT.